This TCR beta chain came from a study of shared clonotypes between healthy human individuals (dated by TCRdb to the early 2020s). Broadly, across the study: A couple of women and a few men aged 18 to 49 years were included in the cohort. Per donor, three plates each were used for CD4 naive and CD4 memory, two for CD8 naive, and one for CD8 memory. Libraries were prepared and TCR repertoires were sequenced by different laboratories using diverse techniques, in order to increase sequencing depth and limit assay-specific biases. Leukapheresis yielded between about 0.8 and 9.5 billion PBMCs per donor. To estimate repertoire size and how much clonotype sharing occurs between individuals, the study deeply sequenced the blood TCR repertoires of a handful of healthy adults. The paper's findings and limits, for the study overall: The small number of donors limited the genetic and exposure-history diversity represented. Across several donors, 4.5% to 6.5% of naive CD4, roughly 3.5% of naive CD8, roughly 2.2% of memory CD4, and about 0.44% of memory CD8 clonotypes were shared. Pairwise subsampling indicated that sequencing depth was expected to affect the degree of clonotype sharing among donors. Sampling was restricted to blood, and TCR repertoires in tissue are likely to differ from TCR repertoires in blood. Rarefaction of sorted-subset datasets indicated incomplete sequencing despite the large sequencing depth. Compared with non-shared clonotypes, the clonotypes found in all four sorted-subset donors had higher generation probabilities. Estimated clonotype richness was generally larger for naive than for memory subsets.

Donors were healthy HIV-negative adults with no recently reported acute infections or vaccinations. Every donor was a Caucasian adult living in Nashville, Tennessee, USA. CD4+ T cells were enriched by magnetic negative selection, after which naive cells were positively selected on CD45RA and the negative fraction was taken as the memory subset. Blood was collected by leukapheresis, and PBMCs were isolated by Ficoll-Histopaque density gradient centrifugation and then cryopreserved in liquid nitrogen vapor phase. Analytical flow cytometry was used to check the purity and quantity of each magnetically sorted T cell population. Each sorted fraction had its genomic DNA isolated and then quantified by UV absorbance on a Nanodrop 2000c. V is cut back by 4 bases and J by 6 bases, with 6 bases in the junction unmatched. The CDR3 sequence holds 15 residues, the cysteine and phenylalanine included. The retained sequence is limited to the CDR3, 45 bases, with the frame set at the first base. For CDR1 and CDR2, the germline V gene lists MDHEN and SYDVKM.

Using the deep immunoSEQ assay, TCR CDR3 regions were amplified from genomic DNA by multiplex PCR. For each cell subset, the extracted genomic DNA was distributed evenly across all wells of several immunoSEQ 96-well plates, and each plate served as one replicate. For sorted subsets, roughly 200 ng of genomic DNA, equivalent to tens of thousands of T cell genomes, went into each replicate PCR. The purified libraries were quantified using a Qubit 3.0 fluorometer, sized with a Bioanalyzer 2100, and then quantified again using the KAPA Library Quantification kit. Every immunoSEQ 96-well plate was sequenced on a separate single-read 150-cycle Illumina NextSeq 550 flow cell. Per the original workflow: Because the immunoSEQ output held only junctional sequences and lacked quality scores, the filtering could not match the filtering applied to full-length reads. Sequences were annotated with PyIR, a Python wrapper for IgBLAST v1.9, and V/J genes and CDR3 were assigned using IMGT germline references. Any read was removed if the V/J assignment was weak (E-value above 1e-6), the CDR3 was missing, or the read contained stop codons, out-of-frame junctions, or ambiguous translated residues. V3J clonotypes were defined by identical inferred V gene, J gene, and CDR3 amino acid sequence. Percentage overlap between repertoires was calculated by dividing the number of shared unique clonotypes by the size of the smaller repertoire. Three approaches were used to assess repertoire richness: RTK rarefaction, the Chao1 estimator, and Recon v2.1 estimates of unobserved clonotypes. Generation probabilities were computed with OLGA for all TCRbeta clonotypes obtained by the gDNA method from a handful of donors. TCRdb obtained this table from immuneACCESS and retained in-frame rearrangements with V and J assigned. These tables miss some clones; where compared with another copy, unresolved V genes account for less than half of the shortfall, and the remainder is unexplained. The D gene and trimming were derived from the DNA, and the V and J assignments and clone size from that table. Here the sample has over 950,000 clones; roughly 80% occur a single time. The ten top clones hold about 0.94% of the sample.

With respect to this clone: Which antigen it targets is not known. No clone much larger than this one lies a single base away; base qualities are absent.

This TCR came from a young man in good health. Some clones in this sample may be carry-over from other donors' samples. Sequenced sample: memory CD4+ T cells from PBMCs. In the paper's terms, the cell subset or site label means: CD45RA-negative fraction. This chain joins TRBV28 to TRBJ2-2, with 9 central nucleotides matching TRBD2. CDR3 protein: CASSSGGRAAGELFF. The nucleotide sequence is given as TGTGCCAGCAGTTCGGGCGGGAGGGCCGCCGGGGAGCTGTTTTTT. The entire variable domain, with the stretches around the CDR3 drawn from the reference TRBV28 and TRBJ2-2 proteins, is DVKVTQSSRYLVKRTGEKVFLECVQDMDHENMFWYRQDPGLGLRLIYFSYDVKMKEKGDIPEGYSVSREKKERFSLILESASTNQTSMYLCASSSGGRAAGELFFGEGSRLTVL.